This T cell receptor beta chain was recorded in a study of chemoradiotherapy in HPV16-positive cancers. Across the whole study: Candidate HPV-specific T-cell clones and common TCR motifs came from functional assays in a couple of HPV16-positive patients.

TCRdb keeps only in-frame clones here, not all; method: immunoSEQ multiplex PCR. The data contain more than 5,500 clones, 70% to 90% of them seen just once; the ten biggest clones take up 2% to 2.5%. The CDR3 totals 13 residues. Between the trimmed V and J ends, which lost 3 bases and 11 bases, there was a span of 15 bases. CDR1 is SGHKS and CDR2 is YYEKEE in the germline V gene (reference sequence). This clone is a singleton in its sample. The material sequenced was tumor tissue, taken from a patient who underwent chemoradiotherapy. The chain recombines TRBV5-5 with TRBJ1-5; D gene uncertain. This TCR was recovered from a human donor with HPV-associated anogenital cancer. CDR3 amino acids: CASSSWMEGAQHF. CDR3 nucleotide sequence: TGTGCCAGCAGCTCATGGATGGAGGGAGCCCAGCATTTT.